This T cell receptor (beta chain) was captured in a study of Tregs in tolerant kidney transplant recipients (dated by TCRdb to 2018 to 2020). Context from the whole study: The transplants used related donors along with nonmyeloablative bone marrow transplantation, and in the human trials mixed chimerism was transient. The study used TCRbeta sequencing to identify donor-specific regulatory T cells before combined kidney and bone marrow transplantation, then tracked those cells after transplant.

For TCRbeta CDR3 sequencing, genomic DNA was extracted from sorted cells using the QIAGEN DNeasy Blood and Tissue Kit. High-throughput TCRbeta CDR3 sequencing, which included PCR amplification with bias correction and internal controls, was done commercially through immunoSEQ. The original pipeline was this. Unique productive TCRbeta sequences were defined by CDR3 nucleotide sequence where primers matched, and otherwise by CDR3 amino acid sequence together with Vbeta and Jbeta genes. To correct for sorting error, sequences found in more than one sorted population at a frequency ratio of 2:1 or less were discarded, and the remaining shared sequences were assigned to the population with the higher frequency. Donor-reactive sequences were defined as at least 5-fold expanded in CFSE-low cells versus unstimulated cells, with frequency of at least 0.01% in CFSE-low cells. Jensen-Shannon divergence, calculated on the top 100 TCRbeta sequences ranked by frequency, was used to quantify repertoire divergence. For samples with multiple sequencing runs, sorting error was corrected in each run separately before the runs were combined. The table was pulled from immuneACCESS by TCRdb, which kept in-frame rearrangements only. Such tables lose some clones; where checked, under half of the loss comes from unresolved V genes, and the rest has no known cause. V and J calls and clone size are given by that table; D and trimming were obtained from the DNA. This sample comprises around 78,000 clones, 80% to 95% of them detected only once. The top ten clonotypes cover approximately 0.37% of the sample.

V was cut back by 2 bases and J by 4 bases, leaving a gap of 9 bases between them. CDR3 length: 14 amino acids, cysteine to phenylalanine. Of all the DNA, just the CDR3 is kept, 42 bases in frame from base 1. The germline V gene encodes CDR1 MNHNY and CDR2 SVGAGI (reference sequence). The meaning of the sample's time point label: blood sample drawn before combined kidney and bone marrow transplant. Unstimulated Tregs (CD4+CD25+CD127-), CD4+ non-Tregs (CD4+CD25-), CD4 and CD8 cells were FACS-sorted from thawed PBMCs. Prior to Treg sorting, thawed PBMCs were rested overnight with approximately 200 IU/ml IL-2 at 37 degrees C. 4 combined kidney and bone marrow transplant recipients from the ITN036ST trial were included as patients, and samples were available only from these trial subjects. Healthy control blood was processed by Ficoll density gradient to PBMCs and cryopreserved; patient PBMCs were collected before and after transplant.

Beyond this particular receptor, the publication reports: The study was constrained by small patient numbers, and validation of the findings is required in larger populations and under other immunosuppression protocols. Biological reproducibility was not examined directly, but technical replication error appeared to be minimal. Expanding Tregs with activated donor B cells appeared to identify the most biologically relevant and donor-specific TCRbeta repertoire. For some patients the PCR primers changed over time, which made it impossible to compare the samples from those patients at the nucleotide level. Donor-specific Treg expansion was found to exceed global Treg expansion in tolerant patients, suggesting antigen-driven rather than nonspecific expansion.

This clone was recorded only once. Its specific antigen is unknown. Base qualities are not recorded, but no much larger clone differs from it by a single base. The material was Tregs from blood, obtained before the transplant. This clonotype was sampled from a human donor who received a combined kidney and bone marrow transplant. Rearrangement joined TRBV6-6 to TRBJ2-1, with no D gene named confidently. In nucleotide form, the sequence is TGTGCCAGCAGTTACGGCCCGTTGTACAATGAGCAGTTCTTC. Its protein reads: CASSYGPLYNEQFF.